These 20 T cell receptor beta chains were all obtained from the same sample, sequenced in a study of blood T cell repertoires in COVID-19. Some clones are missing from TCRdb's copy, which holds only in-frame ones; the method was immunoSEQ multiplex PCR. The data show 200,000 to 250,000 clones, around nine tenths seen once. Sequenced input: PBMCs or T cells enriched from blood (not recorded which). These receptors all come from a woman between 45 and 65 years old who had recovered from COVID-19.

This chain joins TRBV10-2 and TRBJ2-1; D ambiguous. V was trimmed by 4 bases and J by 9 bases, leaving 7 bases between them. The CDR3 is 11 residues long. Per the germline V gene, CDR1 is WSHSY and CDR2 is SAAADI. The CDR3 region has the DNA TGCGCCAGCAGTGCTAAGCGTGAGCAGTTCTTC. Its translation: CASSAKREQFF.

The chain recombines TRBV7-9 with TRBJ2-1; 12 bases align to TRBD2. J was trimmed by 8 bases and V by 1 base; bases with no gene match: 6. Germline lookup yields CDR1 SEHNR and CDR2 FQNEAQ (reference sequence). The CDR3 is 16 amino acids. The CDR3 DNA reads TGTGCCAGCAGCTTAGGACTAGCGGGAGTTCGCGATGAGCAGTTCTTC. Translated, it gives CASSLGLAGVRDEQFF.

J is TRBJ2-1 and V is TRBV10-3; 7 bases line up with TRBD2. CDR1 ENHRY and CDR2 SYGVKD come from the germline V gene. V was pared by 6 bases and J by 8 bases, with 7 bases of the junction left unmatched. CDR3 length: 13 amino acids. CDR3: CAIRGAGFHEQFF. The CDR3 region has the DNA TGTGCCATCAGGGGAGCGGGATTTCATGAGCAGTTCTTC.

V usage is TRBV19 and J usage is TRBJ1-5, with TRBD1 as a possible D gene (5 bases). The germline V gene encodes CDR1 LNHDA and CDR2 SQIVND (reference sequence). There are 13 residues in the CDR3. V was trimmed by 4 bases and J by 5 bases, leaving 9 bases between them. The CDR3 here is CASSTGWDQPQHF. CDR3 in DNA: TGTGCCAGTAGTACAGGGTGGGATCAGCCCCAGCATTTT.

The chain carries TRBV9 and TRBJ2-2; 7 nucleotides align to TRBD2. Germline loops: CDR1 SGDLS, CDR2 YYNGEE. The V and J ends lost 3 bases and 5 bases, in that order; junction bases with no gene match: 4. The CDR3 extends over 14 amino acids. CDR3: CASSGEGMTGELFF. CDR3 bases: TGTGCCAGCAGCGGGGAGGGGATGACCGGGGAGCTGTTTTTT.

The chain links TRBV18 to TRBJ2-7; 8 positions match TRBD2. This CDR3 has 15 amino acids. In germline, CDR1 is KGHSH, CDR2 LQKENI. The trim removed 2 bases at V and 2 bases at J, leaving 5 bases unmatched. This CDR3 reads CASSPNPGGPYEQYF. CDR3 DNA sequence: TGTGCCAGCTCACCAAATCCGGGAGGGCCCTACGAGCAGTACTTC.

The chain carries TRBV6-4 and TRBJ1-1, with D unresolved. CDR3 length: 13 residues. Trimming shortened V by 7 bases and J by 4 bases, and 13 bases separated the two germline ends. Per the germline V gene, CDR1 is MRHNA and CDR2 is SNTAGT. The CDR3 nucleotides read TGTGCCAGCAATAATGGAGGCTTCACTGAAGCTTTCTTT. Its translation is CASNNGGFTEAFF.

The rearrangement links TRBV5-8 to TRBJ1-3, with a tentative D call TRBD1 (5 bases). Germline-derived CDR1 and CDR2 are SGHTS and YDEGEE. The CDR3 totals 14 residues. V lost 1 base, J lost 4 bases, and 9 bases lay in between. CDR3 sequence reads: CASSLRGKGNTIYF. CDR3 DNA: TGTGCCAGCAGCTTGAGGGGCAAAGGAAACACCATATATTTT.

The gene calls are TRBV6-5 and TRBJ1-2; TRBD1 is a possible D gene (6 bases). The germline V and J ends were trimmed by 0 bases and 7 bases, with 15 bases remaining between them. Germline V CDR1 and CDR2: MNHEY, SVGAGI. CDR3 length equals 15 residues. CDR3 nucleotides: TGTGCCAGCAGTTACTCGCTGGGGGCGGGTGGTGGCTACACCTTC. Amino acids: CASSYSLGAGGGYTF.

This CDR3 reads CASSQGILAGVEQYF. The CDR3 DNA is TGTGCCAGCAGCCAAGGGATCCTAGCGGGAGTCGAGCAGTACTTC. The chain couples TRBV3-1 (or the pseudogene TRBV3-2) to TRBJ2-7; 10 positions agree with TRBD2. The CDR3 is made up of 15 amino acids. J was trimmed by 6 bases and V by 1 base; bases with no gene match: 6. Germline V gene lookup returns CDR1 LGHDT and CDR2 YNNKEL (reference sequence).

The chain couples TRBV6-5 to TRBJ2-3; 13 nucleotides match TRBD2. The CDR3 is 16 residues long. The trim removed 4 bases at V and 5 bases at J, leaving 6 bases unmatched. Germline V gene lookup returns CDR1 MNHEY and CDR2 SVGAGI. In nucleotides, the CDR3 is TGTGCCAGCAGTTTCGCCGGGACTAGCGGGAAAGATACGCAGTATTTT. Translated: CASSFAGTSGKDTQYF.

CDR3 DNA sequence: TGCGCCAGCAGCCAAGCCCAGCGGGACTACCTAACAGATACGCAGTATTTT. Residues: CASSQAQRDYLTDTQYF. This chain links TRBV4-3 with TRBJ2-3, with 7 bases identical to TRBD2. The CDR3 totals 17 residues. The ends lost 1 base at V and 3 bases at J; junction bases unmatched: 10. Germline V CDR1 and CDR2: LGHNA, YSLEER.

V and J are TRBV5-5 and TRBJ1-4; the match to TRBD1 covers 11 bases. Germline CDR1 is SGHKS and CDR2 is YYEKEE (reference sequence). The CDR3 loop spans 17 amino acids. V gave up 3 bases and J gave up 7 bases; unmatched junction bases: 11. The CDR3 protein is CASSWELGTGGTEKLFF. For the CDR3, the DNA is TGTGCCAGCAGCTGGGAACTAGGGACAGGGGGAACTGAAAAACTGTTTTTT. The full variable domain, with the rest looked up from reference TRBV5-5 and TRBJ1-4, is DAGVTQSPTHLIKTRGQQVTLRCSPISGHKSVSWYQQVLGQGPQFIFQYYEKEERGRGNFPDRFSARQFPNYSSELNVNALLLGDSALYLCASSWELGTGGTEKLFFGSGTQLSVL.

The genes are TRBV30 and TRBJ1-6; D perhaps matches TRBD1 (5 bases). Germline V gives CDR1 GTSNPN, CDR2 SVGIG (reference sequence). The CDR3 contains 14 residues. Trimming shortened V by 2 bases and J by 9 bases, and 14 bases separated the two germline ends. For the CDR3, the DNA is TGTGCCTGGAGTCGCGGGGCCGGGGGTTCACCCCTCCACTTT. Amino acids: CAWSRGAGGSPLHF.

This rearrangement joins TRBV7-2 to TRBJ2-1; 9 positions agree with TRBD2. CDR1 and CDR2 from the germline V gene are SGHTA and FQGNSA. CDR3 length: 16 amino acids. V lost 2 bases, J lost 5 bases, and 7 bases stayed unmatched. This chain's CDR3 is CASSLSAGGAHNEQFF. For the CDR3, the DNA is TGTGCCAGCAGCTTATCGGCGGGAGGGGCCCACAATGAGCAGTTCTTC.

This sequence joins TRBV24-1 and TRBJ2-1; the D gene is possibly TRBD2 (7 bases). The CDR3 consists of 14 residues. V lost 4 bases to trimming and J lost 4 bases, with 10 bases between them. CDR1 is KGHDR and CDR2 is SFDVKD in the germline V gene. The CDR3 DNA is TGTGCCACCAGTGACGGGGGGCTTTACAATGAGCAGTTCTTC. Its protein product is CATSDGGLYNEQFF.

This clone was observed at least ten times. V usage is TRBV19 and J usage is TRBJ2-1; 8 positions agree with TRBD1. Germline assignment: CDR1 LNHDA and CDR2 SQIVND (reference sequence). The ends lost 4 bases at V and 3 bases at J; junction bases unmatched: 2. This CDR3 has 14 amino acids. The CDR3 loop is CASSTGQVYNEQFF. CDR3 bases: TGTGCCAGTAGTACGGGACAGGTCTACAATGAGCAGTTCTTC.

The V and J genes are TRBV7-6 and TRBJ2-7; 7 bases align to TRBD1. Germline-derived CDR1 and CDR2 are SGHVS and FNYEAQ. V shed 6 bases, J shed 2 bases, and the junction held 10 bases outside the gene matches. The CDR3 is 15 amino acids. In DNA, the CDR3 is TGTGCCAGCAGTACCCAGGGGGACAGTACCTACGAGCAGTACTTC. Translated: CASSTQGDSTYEQYF.

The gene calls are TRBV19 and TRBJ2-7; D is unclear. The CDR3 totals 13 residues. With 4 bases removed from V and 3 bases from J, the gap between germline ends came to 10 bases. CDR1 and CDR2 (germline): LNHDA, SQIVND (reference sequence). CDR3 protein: CASSRTANYEQYF. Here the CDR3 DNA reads TGTGCCAGTAGTAGAACAGCTAACTACGAGCAGTACTTC.

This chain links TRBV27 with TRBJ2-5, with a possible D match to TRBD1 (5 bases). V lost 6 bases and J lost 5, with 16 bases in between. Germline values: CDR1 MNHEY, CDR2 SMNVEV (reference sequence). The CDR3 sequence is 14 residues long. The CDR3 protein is CASRRQGPRETQYF. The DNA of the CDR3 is TGTGCCAGCAGAAGGCAGGGTCCGCGGGAGACCCAGTACTTC.